These T cell receptor beta chains were read from a single sample in a study of early T cells in non-severe SARS-CoV-2 infection. TCRdb passed the 5' RACE reads through MiXCR, listing each CDR3 protein once. The repertoire holds about 69,000 distinct CDR3 sequences, with roughly 9.5% as singletons. The sequencing input was whole blood. All receptors derive from an adult who was a healthcare worker with PCR-confirmed SARS-CoV-2 infection or an uninfected control (not recorded which). Both conserved end residues are part of each CDR3. Fields, in order: J gene, V gene, clone size, D gene, CDR3 DNA, CDR3 protein. D genes are given only for firm matches. Not every row has a clone size; where given, it reads once, few, many or a size class.

j_call: TRBJ2-1; v_call: TRBV7-9; clone_size: NA; d_call: TRBD1; cdr3_nt: TGTGCCAGCAGCTCAAGGGCGGACAGGCACAATGAGCAGTTCTTC; cdr3_aa: CASSSRADRHNEQFF
j_call: TRBJ2-7; v_call: TRBV7-9; clone_size: many; d_call: NA; cdr3_nt: TGTGCCAGCAGCATAATTGGACAGAGCTACGAGCAGTACTTC; cdr3_aa: CASSIIGQSYEQYF
j_call: TRBJ2-3; v_call: TRBV18; clone_size: few; d_call: NA; cdr3_nt: TGTGCCAGCTCACCCGGGACGTTTAGCACAGATACGCAGTATTTT; cdr3_aa: CASSPGTFSTDTQYF
j_call: TRBJ2-4; v_call: TRBV20-1; clone_size: few; d_call: NA; cdr3_nt: TGCAGTGTCCGGGACTACATTCAGTACTTC; cdr3_aa: CSVRDYIQYF
j_call: TRBJ2-2; v_call: TRBV7-3; clone_size: NA; d_call: NA; cdr3_nt: TGTGCCAGCAGCCCCGAGTTGGCGAACACCGGGGAGCTGTTTTTT; cdr3_aa: CASSPELANTGELFF
j_call: TRBJ2-1; v_call: TRBV9; clone_size: NA; d_call: NA; cdr3_nt: TGTGCCAGCAGCGGCCCTCCTCAAGACAATGAGCAGTTCTTC; cdr3_aa: CASSGPPQDNEQFF
j_call: TRBJ1-1; v_call: TRBV5-1; clone_size: once; d_call: TRBD1; cdr3_nt: TGCGCCAGCAGCACTCAAACAGGGGCCACTGAAGCTTTCTTT; cdr3_aa: CASSTQTGATEAFF
j_call: TRBJ2-3; v_call: TRBV2; clone_size: NA; d_call: TRBD2; cdr3_nt: TGTGCCAGCAGTCCCCGGACTAGCGGGGTCACAGATACGCAGTATTTT; cdr3_aa: CASSPRTSGVTDTQYF
j_call: TRBJ2-1; v_call: TRBV24-1; clone_size: few; d_call: TRBD2; cdr3_nt: TGTGCCACCAGTGGGGGAGGGGCCTACAATGAGCAGTTCTTC; cdr3_aa: CATSGGGAYNEQFF
j_call: TRBJ2-2; v_call: TRBV7-2; clone_size: many; d_call: NA; cdr3_nt: TGTGCCAGCAGCTTAGGTTCAGGACAAAACACCGGGGAGCTGTTTTTT; cdr3_aa: CASSLGSGQNTGELFF